These 30 T cell receptor beta chains came from one sample sequenced in a study of T cell responses to AZD1222 COVID-19 vaccine. The table came from immunoSEQ multiplex PCR; TCRdb's copy has only in-frame clones and leaves some out. Here the sample spans roughly 80,000 clones, approximately 86% being singletons. The sequences come from peripheral blood, collected on day 0 of MenACWY control vaccination. Source of these receptors: an adult in good health.

The genes are TRBV5-1 and TRBJ2-2; TRBD1 might be the D (6 bases). Germline loops: CDR1 SGHRS, CDR2 YFSETQ. The CDR3 length is 15 residues. The V and J ends lost 4 bases and 3 bases respectively, with 13 bases between them. The DNA for the CDR3 is TGCGCCAGCAGCAACCAGGGGCACGACACCGGGGAGCTGTTTTTT. This translates into CASSNQGHDTGELFF.

This chain connects TRBV12-3 or TRBV12-4 to TRBJ1-1; D is ambiguous. The V end was cut by 5 bases, the J end by 6 bases, with 7 bases between. The CDR3 length is 11 residues. CDR3 bases: TGTGCCAGCAGTATTGGAGCTGAAGCTTTCTTT. Its translation is CASSIGAEAFF.

In its sample, this clone was seen once. The rearrangement uses TRBV3-1 (or the pseudogene TRBV3-2) and TRBJ2-3, with D possibly being TRBD2 (6 bases). Germline V gene lookup returns CDR1 LGHDT and CDR2 YNNKEL (reference sequence). Trimming removed 3 bases from V and 4 bases from J, with 11 bases in between. CDR3 length: 14 amino acids. CDR3 in amino acids: CASSHDGGADTQYF. CDR3 DNA sequence: TGTGCCAGCAGCCATGACGGGGGTGCAGATACGCAGTATTTT.

The genes are TRBV2 and TRBJ1-2, with TRBD1 matching 7 bases. Germline CDR1 is SNHLY and CDR2 is FYNNEI. CDR3 length: 14 residues. V dropped 7 bases and J dropped 2; count of bases not matched to a gene: 7. This chain's CDR3 is CASIRDRKNYGYTF. The CDR3 coding sequence is TGTGCCAGCATCCGGGACAGAAAAAACTATGGCTACACCTTC.

The chain has TRBV7-2 and TRBJ1-1; possible D gene TRBD1, 6 bases. V lost 4 bases and J 0 bases, leaving 15 bases between the germline ends. This CDR3 spans 16 amino acids. CDR1 SGHTA and CDR2 FQGNSA come from the germline V gene. In DNA, the CDR3 is TGTGCCAGCAGCTCCTCGGGGGCTGGGATGAACACTGAAGCTTTCTTT. Translation gives CASSSSGAGMNTEAFF.

V gene TRBV9 combines with J gene TRBJ2-7; D might be TRBD1 or TRBD2, each matching 6 bases. CDR1 SGDLS and CDR2 YYNGEE come from the germline V gene. The CDR3 extends over 14 amino acids. Trimming left V 5 bases short and J 1 base short, with 13 bases between. Here the CDR3 DNA reads TGTGCCAGCAGTGCGGGACACATTTCCTACGAGCAGTACTTC. It specifies CASSAGHISYEQYF.

The gene calls are TRBV18 and TRBJ2-6; no reliable D call. CDR1 KGHSH and CDR2 LQKENI come from the germline V gene. V lost 3 bases to trimming and J lost 0 bases, with 9 bases between them. The CDR3 totals 16 residues. The chain's CDR3 is CASSPGGVSGANVLTF. For the CDR3, the DNA is TGTGCCAGCTCACCGGGCGGAGTCTCTGGGGCCAACGTCCTGACTTTC.

This chain connects TRBV30 to TRBJ2-1; D remains unclear. V was shortened by 2 bases and J by 2 bases, with 13 bases between the two germline ends. This CDR3 comprises 15 residues. CDR1 GTSNPN and CDR2 SVGIG come from the germline V gene (reference sequence). The DNA for the CDR3 is TGTGCCTGGAGTAGGGATCTCGGCGCCTACAATGAGCAGTTCTTC. It encodes CAWSRDLGAYNEQFF.

The V gene is TRBV11-1, the J gene TRBJ1-2, with unresolved D. Germline loops: CDR1 SGHAT, CDR2 FQDESV (reference sequence). The CDR3 extends over 13 amino acids. The V end was cut by 5 bases, the J end by 6 bases, with 13 bases between. The CDR3 DNA sequence: TGTGCCAGCAGCCCCTATGGCAACCATGGCTACACCTTC. Translated: CASSPYGNHGYTF.

The chain couples TRBV7-6 to TRBJ1-1; perhaps TRBD1 as D (6 bases). Germline V lookup: CDR1 SGHVS, CDR2 FNYEAQ. The CDR3 extends over 13 amino acids. V lost 8 bases and J 1 base, leaving 11 bases between the germline ends. CDR3 in amino acids: CASVEGENTEAFF. CDR3 nucleotides: TGTGCCAGCGTTGAGGGGGAGAACACTGAAGCTTTCTTT.

The chain links TRBV5-1 to TRBJ1-1, with a possible D match to TRBD1 (5 bases). This CDR3 region has 13 residues. From germline, CDR1 is SGHRS and CDR2 YFSETQ. Trimming took off 4 bases at V and 4 bases at J, with 11 bases between the two ends. CDR3 bases: TGCGCCAGCAGCGAGGGGAGCGCCACTGAAGCTTTCTTT. This encodes CASSEGSATEAFF.

CDR3 protein: CASSGAYEQYF. The CDR3, as DNA: TGTGCCAGCAGTGGGGCCTACGAGCAGTACTTC. The gene calls are TRBV2 and TRBJ2-7, with D hard to call. The CDR3 has 11 amino acids. Looked up from germline, CDR1 is SNHLY and CDR2 is FYNNEI. V was pared by 4 bases and J by 2 bases, with 3 bases between.

The CDR3 loop reads CASSPRDSSYEQYF. CDR3 nucleotides: TGTGCCAGCAGCCCAAGGGACAGCTCCTACGAGCAGTACTTC. V is TRBV7-9 and J is TRBJ2-7, with TRBD1 matching 7 bases. Trimming removed 5 bases from V and 0 bases from J; junction bases left unmatched: 4. The length of the CDR3 is 14 residues. Germline V gives CDR1 SEHNR, CDR2 FQNEAQ (reference sequence).

The CDR3 reads CATSQGGGKDTQYF. The CDR3 DNA reads TGTGCCACCAGTCAAGGGGGAGGTAAGGATACGCAGTATTTT. The chain links TRBV24-1 to TRBJ2-3; D may be TRBD1 or TRBD2 (6 bases each). Germline V gene lookup returns CDR1 KGHDR and CDR2 SFDVKD. Trimming left V 6 bases short and J 6 bases short, with 15 bases between. This CDR3 has 14 amino acids.

The V call is TRBV11-3, the J call TRBJ2-3, with D possibly being TRBD1 (7 bases). In germline, CDR1 is SGHNT, CDR2 YENEEA. V lost 5 bases and J lost 3, with 18 bases in between. The CDR3 has 16 residues. The CDR3 DNA reads TGTGCCAGCAGCCCCAGGCGGGGCAGGGGGACAGATACGCAGTATTTT. Translated, it gives CASSPRRGRGTDTQYF. Drawing the rest from reference TRBV11-3 and TRBJ2-3, the complete variable domain is EAGVVQSPRYKIIEKKQPVAFWCNPISGHNTLYWYLQNLGQGPELLIRYENEEAVDDSQLPKDRFSAERLKGVDSTLKIQPAELGDSAVYLCASSPRRGRGTDTQYFGPGTRLTVL.

This clone was seen a few times. The rearrangement joins TRBV18 to TRBJ2-2; no firm D call. CDR3 size: 13 residues. Deletions cut 2 bases from V and 6 bases from J, with 7 bases between. Germline V gene data show CDR1 as KGHSH and CDR2 as LQKENI. The CDR3 protein is CASSPFDAGELFF. In nucleotides, the CDR3 is TGTGCCAGCTCACCATTTGATGCCGGGGAGCTGTTTTTT. The full variable domain, in which reference TRBV18 and TRBJ2-2 provide the parts outside the CDR3, is NAGVMQNPRHLVRRRGQEARLRCSPMKGHSHVYWYRQLPEEGLKFMVYLQKENIIDESGMPKERFSAEFPKEGPSILRIQQVVRGDSAAYFCASSPFDAGELFFGEGSRLTVL.

The V and J genes are TRBV4-1 and TRBJ1-2; weak D call: TRBD1 (5 bases). V gave up 6 bases and J gave up 3 bases, with 20 bases separating them. The CDR3 is made up of 16 amino acids. CDR1 and CDR2 (germline): MGHRA, YSYEKL. CDR3: CASSFYGAEVHYGYTF. CDR3 nucleotide sequence: TGCGCCAGCAGTTTTTATGGGGCGGAGGTACACTATGGCTACACCTTC.

The gene calls are TRBV6-5 and TRBJ2-7; possibly TRBD2 for D (5 bases). Germline CDR1 and CDR2: MNHEY and SVGAGI. This CDR3 has 13 residues. V lost 7 bases to trimming and J lost 1 base, with 11 bases between them. CDR3 protein: CASTLPGSYEQYF. CDR3 in DNA: TGTGCCAGCACCCTCCCGGGGTCCTACGAGCAGTACTTC.

The rearrangement links TRBV19 to TRBJ1-1; 7 positions agree with TRBD1. Germline CDR1 is LNHDA and CDR2 is SQIVND (reference sequence). Unmatched junction bases numbered 8, after V lost 6 bases and J lost 4 bases. The CDR3 is 14 residues long. The CDR3 nucleotides are TGTGCCAGTAGCCCCCAGGGGGGAATCACTGAAGCTTTCTTT. Its protein product is CASSPQGGITEAFF.

V usage is TRBV5-1 and J usage is TRBJ1-3; D not resolved. The CDR3 runs 15 residues. V was shortened by 4 bases and J by 0 bases, with 11 bases between the two germline ends. Germline V lookup: CDR1 SGHRS, CDR2 YFSETQ. The CDR3 coding sequence is TGCGCCAGCAGCGTGGACGGTAGCTCTGGAAACACCATATATTTT. Translation gives CASSVDGSSGNTIYF.

The V call is TRBV7-9, the J call TRBJ1-2, with 10 bases matching TRBD1. CDR1 and CDR2 from the germline V gene are SEHNR and FQNEAQ (reference sequence). After removal of 5 bases from V and 1 base from J, the junction contained 4 bases not matched to a gene. The CDR3 spans 15 residues. CDR3 DNA sequence: TGTGCCAGCAGCCCAAGGACAGGGGGTAACTATGGCTACACCTTC. As protein: CASSPRTGGNYGYTF.

This clone was observed a handful of times. The V call is TRBV7-2, the J call TRBJ2-2, with 8 positions matching TRBD1. Germline V gives CDR1 SGHTA, CDR2 FQGNSA. The CDR3 contains 16 residues. The V gene end was trimmed by 5 bases and the J gene end by 4 bases; junction bases not matched to a gene: 9. The CDR3 coding sequence is TGTGCCAGCAGCCCCGGACAGGGAGGTACCACCGGGGAGCTGTTTTTT. Its translation: CASSPGQGGTTGELFF.

The rearrangement joins TRBV19 to TRBJ1-6; D perhaps matches TRBD1 (6 bases). The germline V gene encodes CDR1 LNHDA and CDR2 SQIVND (reference sequence). Trimming took 0 bases from V and 7 from J, leaving 16 bases between them. The CDR3 covers 17 residues. The CDR3 is CASSIDASRTANSPLHF. The CDR3 nucleotides are TGTGCCAGTAGTATAGACGCGTCCCGGACAGCAAATTCACCCCTCCACTTT.

This clone was counted a few times. The CDR3 DNA reads as TGTGCCAGCAGCGACAGGGTGGGTCCTGGAAACACCATATATTTT. As protein: CASSDRVGPGNTIYF. The chain has TRBV7-2 and TRBJ1-3; 7 bases are a match to TRBD1. Germline-derived CDR1 and CDR2 are SGHTA and FQGNSA. The CDR3 totals 15 residues. Trimming took 5 bases from V and 2 from J; bases not matched to a gene: 6.

This clone has just one count. The chain is built from TRBV6-2 or TRBV6-3 and TRBJ2-7, with TRBD2 matching over 9 bases. The CDR3 loop spans 16 amino acids. Looked up from germline, CDR1 is MNHEY and CDR2 is SVGEGT. The junction had 12 bases not matched to a gene; V was cut back by 3 bases and J by 6 bases. The CDR3 here is CASSYGGAGGRVEQYF. In DNA form, the CDR3 reads TGTGCCAGCAGTTATGGTGGAGCGGGGGGCCGGGTCGAGCAGTACTTC.

The chain uses TRBV7-9 and TRBJ1-2; possible D gene TRBD1, 5 bases. The germline CDR1 and CDR2 sequences are SEHNR and FQNEAQ (reference sequence). V was trimmed by 2 bases and J by 8 bases, leaving 12 bases between them. This CDR3 has 13 residues. In nucleotides, the CDR3 is TGTGCCAGCAGCTTATCCAGGGTGGGAGGCTACACCTTC. This translates into CASSLSRVGGYTF.

This clone was recorded only once. This rearrangement joins TRBV28 to TRBJ1-1, with D unresolved. Looked up from germline, CDR1 is MDHEN and CDR2 is SYDVKM. The V and J ends lost 0 bases and 8 bases respectively, with 16 bases between them. CDR3 length: 15 residues. The CDR3, as DNA: TGTGCCAGCAGTTTATGGGGCCGCTTCCAGGACGAAGCTTTCTTT. Protein product: CASSLWGRFQDEAFF. Together with reference TRBV28 and TRBJ1-1, the CDR3 gives the full variable domain: DVKVTQSSRYLVKRTGEKVFLECVQDMDHENMFWYRQDPGLGLRLIYFSYDVKMKEKGDIPEGYSVSREKKERFSLILESASTNQTSMYLCASSLWGRFQDEAFFGQGTRLTVV.

V usage is TRBV5-1 and J usage is TRBJ2-1; 13 bases match TRBD2. Unmatched junction bases numbered 7, after V lost 3 bases and J lost 7 bases. The CDR3 contains 16 residues. Germline V CDR1 and CDR2: SGHRS, YFSETQ. CDR3 coding DNA: TGCGCCAGCAGCTCTTCGACTAGCGGGGGGCAGAATGAGCAGTTCTTC. Translation gives CASSSSTSGGQNEQFF. Full variable domain (rest looked up from reference TRBV5-1 and TRBJ2-1): KAGVTQTPRYLIKTRGQQVTLSCSPISGHRSVSWYQQTPGQGLQFLFEYFSETQRNKGNFPGRFSGRQFSNSRSEMNVSTLELGDSALYLCASSSSTSGGQNEQFFGPGTRLTVL.

This rearrangement joins TRBV28 to TRBJ1-3; possible D gene TRBD1, 6 bases. The CDR3 consists of 16 residues. Germline CDR1 MDHEN, CDR2 SYDVKM. V was trimmed by 2 bases and J by 0 bases, leaving 11 bases between them. The CDR3 sequence: CASSLRGSHSGNTIYF. The CDR3 DNA reads as TGTGCCAGCAGTTTAAGGGGGAGCCACTCTGGAAACACCATATATTTT.

J is TRBJ2-1 and V is TRBV6-5, with 7 bases identical to TRBD1. Trimming removed 7 bases from V and 5 bases from J; junction bases left unmatched: 11. The CDR3 has 15 residues. Germline values: CDR1 MNHEY, CDR2 SVGAGI. The CDR3 DNA is TGTGCCAGCAAGCCCAGGGGGAAGGAAGACAATGAGCAGTTCTTC. This translates into CASKPRGKEDNEQFF.